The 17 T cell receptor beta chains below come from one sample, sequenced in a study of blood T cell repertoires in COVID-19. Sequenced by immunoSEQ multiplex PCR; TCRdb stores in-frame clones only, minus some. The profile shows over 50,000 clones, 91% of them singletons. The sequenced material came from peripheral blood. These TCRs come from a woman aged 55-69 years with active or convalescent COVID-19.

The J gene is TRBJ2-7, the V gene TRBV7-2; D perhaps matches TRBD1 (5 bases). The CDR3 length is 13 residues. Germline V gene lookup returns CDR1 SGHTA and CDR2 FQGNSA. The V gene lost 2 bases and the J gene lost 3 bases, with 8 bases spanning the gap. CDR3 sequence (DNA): TGTGCCAGCAGCTTACGCAGGGACTACGAGCAGTACTTC. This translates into CASSLRRDYEQYF.

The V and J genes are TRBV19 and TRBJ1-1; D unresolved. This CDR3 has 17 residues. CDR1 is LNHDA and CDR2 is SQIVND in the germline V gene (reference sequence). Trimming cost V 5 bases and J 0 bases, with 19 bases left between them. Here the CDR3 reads CASSRLYGPRMNTEAFF. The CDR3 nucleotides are TGTGCCAGTAGTCGTCTCTATGGGCCTCGGATGAACACTGAAGCTTTCTTT. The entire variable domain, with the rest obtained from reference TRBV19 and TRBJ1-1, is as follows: DGGITQSPKYLFRKEGQNVTLSCEQNLNHDAMYWYRQDPGQGLRLIYYSQIVNDFQKGDIAEGYSVSREKKESFPLTVTSAQKNPTAFYLCASSRLYGPRMNTEAFFGQGTRLTVV.

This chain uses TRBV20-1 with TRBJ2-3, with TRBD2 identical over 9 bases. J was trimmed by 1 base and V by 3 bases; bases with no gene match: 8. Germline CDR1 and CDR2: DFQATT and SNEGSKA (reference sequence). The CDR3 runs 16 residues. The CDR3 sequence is CSASLGAGGGTDTQYF. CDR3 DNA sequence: TGCAGTGCTAGTCTCGGGGCGGGAGGGGGCACAGATACGCAGTATTTT.

CDR3 protein: CASSLDRIGNTEAFF. The CDR3 nucleotides are TGCGCCAGCAGCTTGGACAGGATCGGGAACACTGAAGCTTTCTTT. This sequence joins TRBV5-1 and TRBJ1-1; maybe TRBD1 (5 bases). The CDR3 is 15 amino acids. V was cut by 0 bases and J by 1 base, with 10 bases left in between. Germline CDR1 and CDR2: SGHRS and YFSETQ.

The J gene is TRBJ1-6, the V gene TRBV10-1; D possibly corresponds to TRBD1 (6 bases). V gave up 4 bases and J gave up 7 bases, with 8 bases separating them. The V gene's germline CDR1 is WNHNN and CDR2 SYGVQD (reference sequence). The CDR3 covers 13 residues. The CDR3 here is CASSGQGNSPLHF. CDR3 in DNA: TGCGCCAGCAGTGGGCAGGGGAATTCACCCCTCCACTTT.

The DNA for the CDR3 is TGTGCCAGCAGCTCTTTCGTTGGGGCTGGTGAAAAACTGTTTTTT. Translation: CASSSFVGAGEKLFF. The rearrangement links TRBV11-2 to TRBJ1-4; a possible D gene is TRBD1 (5 bases). This CDR3 region has 15 residues. V dropped 4 bases and J dropped 7 bases, with 16 bases sitting between them. Germline values: CDR1 SGHAT, CDR2 FQNNGV. The variable domain in full, completed from reference TRBV11-2 and TRBJ1-4, reads EAGVAQSPRYKIIEKRQSVAFWCNPISGHATLYWYQQILGQGPKLLIQFQNNGVVDDSQLPKDRFSAERLKGVDSTLKIQPAKLEDSAVYLCASSSFVGAGEKLFFGSGTQLSVL.

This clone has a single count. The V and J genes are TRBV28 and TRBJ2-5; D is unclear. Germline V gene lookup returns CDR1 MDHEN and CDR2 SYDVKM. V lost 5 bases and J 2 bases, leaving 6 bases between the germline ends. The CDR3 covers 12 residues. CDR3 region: CASSLLQETQYF. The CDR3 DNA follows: TGTGCCAGCAGTCTTTTACAAGAGACCCAGTACTTC.

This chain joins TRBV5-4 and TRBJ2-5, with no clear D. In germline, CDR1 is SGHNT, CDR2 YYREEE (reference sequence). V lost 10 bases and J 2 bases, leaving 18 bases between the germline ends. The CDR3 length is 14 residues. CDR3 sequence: CACRGSSRQETQYF. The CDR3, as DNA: TGTGCCTGCCGAGGTAGCTCGCGACAAGAGACCCAGTACTTC.

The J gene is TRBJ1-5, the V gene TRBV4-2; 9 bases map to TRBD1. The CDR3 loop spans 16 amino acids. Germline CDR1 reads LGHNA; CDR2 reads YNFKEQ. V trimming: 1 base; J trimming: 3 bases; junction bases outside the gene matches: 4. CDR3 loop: CASSQGTGVLNQPQHF. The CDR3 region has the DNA TGTGCCAGCAGCCAAGGGACAGGGGTCCTCAATCAGCCCCAGCATTTT.

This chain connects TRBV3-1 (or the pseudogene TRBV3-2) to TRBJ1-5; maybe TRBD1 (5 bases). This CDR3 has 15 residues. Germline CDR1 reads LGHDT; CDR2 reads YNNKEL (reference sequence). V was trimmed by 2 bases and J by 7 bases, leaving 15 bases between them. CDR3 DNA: TGTGCCAGCAGCCAAAGGTTTGGGGCCGGACAGCCCCAGCATTTT. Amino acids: CASSQRFGAGQPQHF.

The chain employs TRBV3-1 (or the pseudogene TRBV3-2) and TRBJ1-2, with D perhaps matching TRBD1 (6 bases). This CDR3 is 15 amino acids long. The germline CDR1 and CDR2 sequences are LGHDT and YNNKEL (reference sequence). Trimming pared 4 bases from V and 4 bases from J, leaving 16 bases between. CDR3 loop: CASSLKEGGGYGYTF. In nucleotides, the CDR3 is TGTGCCAGCAGCCTAAAGGAAGGGGGGGGCTATGGCTACACCTTC.

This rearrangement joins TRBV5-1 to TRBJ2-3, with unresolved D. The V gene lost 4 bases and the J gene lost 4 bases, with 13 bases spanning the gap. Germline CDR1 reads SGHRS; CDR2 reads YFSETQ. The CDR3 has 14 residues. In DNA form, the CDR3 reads TGCGCCAGCAGCCCCCGTGGTAGCCCAGATACGCAGTATTTT. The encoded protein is CASSPRGSPDTQYF.

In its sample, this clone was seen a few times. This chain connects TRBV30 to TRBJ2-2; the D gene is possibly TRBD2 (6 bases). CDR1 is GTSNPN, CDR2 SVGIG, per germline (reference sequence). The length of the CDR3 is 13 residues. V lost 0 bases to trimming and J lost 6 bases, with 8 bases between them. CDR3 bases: TGTGCCTGGAGTGTAGGCGGGGCCGGGGAGCTGTTTTTT. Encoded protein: CAWSVGGAGELFF.

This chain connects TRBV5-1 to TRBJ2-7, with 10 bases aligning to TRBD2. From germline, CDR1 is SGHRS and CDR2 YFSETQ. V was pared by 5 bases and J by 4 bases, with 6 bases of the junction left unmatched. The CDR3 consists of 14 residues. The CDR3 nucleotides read TGCGCCAGCAGTTCGGGACTAGCGTCGTACGAGCAGTACTTC. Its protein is CASSSGLASYEQYF.

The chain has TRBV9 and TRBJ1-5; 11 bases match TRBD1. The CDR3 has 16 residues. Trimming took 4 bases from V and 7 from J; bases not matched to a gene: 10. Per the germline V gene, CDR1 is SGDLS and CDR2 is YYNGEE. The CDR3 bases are TGTGCCAGCAGCCCCGGACAGGGGGCGCAGGGACAGCCCCAGCATTTT. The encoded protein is CASSPGQGAQGQPQHF.

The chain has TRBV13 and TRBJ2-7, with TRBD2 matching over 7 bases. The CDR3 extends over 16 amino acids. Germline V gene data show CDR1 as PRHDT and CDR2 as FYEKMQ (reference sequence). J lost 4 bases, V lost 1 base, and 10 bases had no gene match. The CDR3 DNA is TGTGCCAGCAGCTTAGAGGCCGCTAGCGGCCAATACGAGCAGTACTTC. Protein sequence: CASSLEAASGQYEQYF.

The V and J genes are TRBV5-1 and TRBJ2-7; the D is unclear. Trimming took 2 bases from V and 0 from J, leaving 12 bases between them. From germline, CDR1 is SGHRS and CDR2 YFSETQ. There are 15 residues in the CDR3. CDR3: CASSLRPGSSYEQYF. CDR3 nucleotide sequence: TGCGCCAGCAGCTTAAGGCCAGGCAGCTCCTACGAGCAGTACTTC.